The 5 T cell receptor beta chains given below trace back to one sample, sequenced in a study of kidney transplant recipient with SARS-CoV-2 infection. TCRdb re-called the reads with MiXCR, one entry per CDR3 protein. Of some 220,000 distinct CDR3 sequences in the sample, 29% were seen once. The sample here was a blood sample, taken at baseline and on day 111 from a kidney transplant recipient. These receptors were obtained from a young adult male patient who had COVID-19 and was a kidney transplant recipient. Some of the T cells might come from the graft donor.

Comments on this clonotype: A junction end diverges from the germline sequence, so it may reflect a read error. The V call is TRBV7-1, the J call TRBJ1-2, with D hard to call. TRBV7-1 is identified as an open reading frame with a role that is uncertain. This CDR3 has 17 amino acids. This CDR3 is CASSLRIHEGKTYGHTF. The CDR3 nucleotides are TGTGCCAGCAGCTTGCGAATTCACGAGGGAAAGACCTATGGCCACACCTTC.

As regards this clonotype: A much larger clone sits a single nucleotide away, making a read error possible. The chain has TRBV5-1 and TRBJ1-6, with D perhaps TRBD1 (5 bases). Trimming left V 3 bases short and J 5 bases short, with 15 bases between. Germline V CDR1 and CDR2: SGHRS, YFSETQ. CDR3 length: 16 amino acids. The CDR3 DNA sequence: TGCGCCAGCAGCTCTATGCCCGGGACCAATAATTCACCCCTCCACTTT. Amino acids: CASSSMPGTNNSPLHF.

The sample holds many counts of this clonotype. The chain couples TRBV15 to TRBJ1-1; 7 bases map to TRBD1. Losses at the gene ends were 5 bases for V and 6 bases for J; bases not matched to a gene: 12. The CDR3 has 15 amino acids. Per the germline V gene, CDR1 is LNHNV and CDR2 is YYDKDF (reference sequence). The CDR3 spells CATSAQGGGRPEAFF. The CDR3, as DNA: TGTGCCACCAGCGCCCAGGGGGGGGGGCGTCCTGAAGCTTTCTTT.

This clonotype has ten or more counts. The genes are TRBV6-9 and TRBJ1-2, with D perhaps TRBD1 (5 bases). Deletions cut 5 bases from V and 4 bases from J, with 23 bases between. The CDR3 spans 17 residues. The V gene's germline CDR1 is MNHGY and CDR2 SVAAGI. This chain's CDR3 is CASSATGPYGKTYGYTF. In nucleotides, the CDR3 is TGTGCCAGCAGTGCTACGGGGCCTTACGGAAAGACCTATGGCTACACCTTC.

This clonotype was recorded many times. The junction differs from germline at one of its ends, possibly a read error. The CDR3 DNA sequence: TGCGCCAGCAGCCCCACCGGGACAGGGGGCGACCCGGGGTCTTTC. Its translation is CASSPTGTGGDPGSF. The rearrangement uses TRBV5-1 and TRBJ2-6, with TRBD1 matching 12 bases. Germline lookup yields CDR1 SGHRS and CDR2 YFSETQ. The CDR3 runs 15 residues.